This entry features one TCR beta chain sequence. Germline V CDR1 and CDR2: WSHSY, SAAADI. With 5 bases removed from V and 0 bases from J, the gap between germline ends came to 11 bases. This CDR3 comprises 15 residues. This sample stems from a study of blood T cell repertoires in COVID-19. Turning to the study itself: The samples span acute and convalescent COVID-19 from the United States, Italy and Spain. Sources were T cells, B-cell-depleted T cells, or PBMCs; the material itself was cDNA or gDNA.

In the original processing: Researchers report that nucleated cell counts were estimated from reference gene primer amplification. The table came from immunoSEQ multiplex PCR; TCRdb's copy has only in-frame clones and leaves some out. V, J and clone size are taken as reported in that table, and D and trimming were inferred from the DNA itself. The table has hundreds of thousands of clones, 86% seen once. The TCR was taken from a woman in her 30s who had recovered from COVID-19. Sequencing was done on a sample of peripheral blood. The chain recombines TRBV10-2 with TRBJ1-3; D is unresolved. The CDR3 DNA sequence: TGCGCCAGCAGTTCAGGCAGGCACTCTGGAAACACCATATATTTT. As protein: CASSSGRHSGNTIYF.